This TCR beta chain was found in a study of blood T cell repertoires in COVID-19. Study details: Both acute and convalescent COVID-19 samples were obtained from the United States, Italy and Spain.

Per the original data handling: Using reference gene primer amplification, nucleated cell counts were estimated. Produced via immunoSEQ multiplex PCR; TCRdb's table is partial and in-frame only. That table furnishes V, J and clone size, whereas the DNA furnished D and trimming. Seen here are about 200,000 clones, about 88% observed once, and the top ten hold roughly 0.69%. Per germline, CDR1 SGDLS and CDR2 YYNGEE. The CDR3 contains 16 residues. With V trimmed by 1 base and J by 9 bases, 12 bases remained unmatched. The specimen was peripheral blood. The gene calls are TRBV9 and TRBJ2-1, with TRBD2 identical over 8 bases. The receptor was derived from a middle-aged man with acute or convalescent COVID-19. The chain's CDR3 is CASSVQGSGGAGEQFF. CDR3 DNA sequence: TGTGCCAGCAGCGTACAAGGGAGCGGGGGCGCCGGTGAGCAGTTCTTC. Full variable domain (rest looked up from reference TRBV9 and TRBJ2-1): DSGVTQTPKHLITATGQRVTLRCSPRSGDLSVYWYQQSLDQGLQFLIQYYNGEERAKGNILERFSAQQFPDLHSELNLSSLELGDSALYFCASSVQGSGGAGEQFFGPGTRLTVL.